This is a list of T cell receptor beta chains from one sample in a study of post-analysis software for immune sequencing data. TCRdb called the PCR reads again in MiXCR, with one record for every CDR3 protein. The top ten hold approximately 4.4% of the sample, which has 650,000 to 850,000 distinct CDR3 sequences, about 45% seen once. Source material: blood. All receptors derive from a girl aged 5 to 17 with multiple sclerosis. Each CDR3 is given with its conserved first and last residue. A D gene is named only where the DNA matches it firmly. For some rows the clone size is stated as once, few or many, or as a class when expanded; others skip it.

d_call,v_call,j_call,clone_size,cdr3_nt,cdr3_aa
NA,TRBV10-2,TRBJ1-4,few,TGCGCCAGCAGGGTCGAGGGAGGCGAAAAACTGTTTTTT,CASRVEGGEKLFF
TRBD1,TRBV4-2,TRBJ1-5,once,TGTGCCAGCAGTCATGTAACAGGGGACGGCAATCAGCCCCAGCATTTT,CASSHVTGDGNQPQHF
TRBD1,TRBV20-1,TRBJ2-7,few,TGCAGTGCTAGAGGGGACAGGGGCGCCTACGAGCAGTACTTC,CSARGDRGAYEQYF
TRBD2,TRBV7-2,TRBJ2-4,NA,TGTGCCAGCAGCTTAGATCGCCTGAGGGGACTAGCGGCTCAGCAGTACTTC,CASSLDRLRGLAAQQYF
NA,TRBV5-1,TRBJ2-7,NA,TGCGCCAGCAGCTTGGGCAGGGGAAGGGACGAGCAGTACTTC,CASSLGRGRDEQYF
TRBD2,TRBV6-5,TRBJ2-1,NA,TGTGCCAGCAGTTGGGGAGGGATAGGGAGTGAGCAGTTCTTC,CASSWGGIGSEQFF
TRBD2,TRBV7-9,TRBJ2-1,NA,TGTGCCAGCAGCTCGTCCCCGGTAGCGGGTCGGGATGAGCAGTTCTTC,CASSSSPVAGRDEQFF
NA,TRBV4-3,TRBJ2-2,NA,TGCGCCAGCAGCCAGTTACGTACCGGGGAGCTGTTTTTT,CASSQLRTGELFF
TRBD1,TRBV4-1,TRBJ2-7,once,TGCGCCAGCAGCCGAGCATGGGGGACAGGTGACGAGCAGTACTTC,CASSRAWGTGDEQYF
TRBD2,TRBV13,TRBJ2-7,once,TGTGCCAGCAGCCCCCAACCCGGGCTAGCGGGGGTTTACGAGCAGTACTTC,CASSPQPGLAGVYEQYF
TRBD2,TRBV13,TRBJ2-5,NA,TGTGCCAGCAGCCGTGCCGGGACTAGCGGACAAGAGACCCAGTACTTC,CASSRAGTSGQETQYF
NA,TRBV12-3/TRBV12-4,TRBJ1-1,NA,TGTGCCAGCAGTTTAGCAGATGAAGCTTTCTTT,CASSLADEAFF